This TCR beta chain appears in the sequencing data of a study of Ad26.COV2.S vaccination and SARS-CoV-2 variants. Study-level background: Intramuscularly, Ad26.COV2.S was given either once or twice, 56 days apart.

Comment on this clone: As yet, its antigen is unknown.

Treatment given: around 19 received Ad26.COV2.S at low or high dose, single or two shots; 5 received placebo; per-sample allocation not given. The study sampled participants on day 63 after the first vaccine or placebo injection. Overall study findings and caveats: Participants given vaccine showed non-spike TCR breadth similar to that of placebo recipients.

Data came from immunoSEQ multiplex PCR; TCRdb stores just in-frame clones and leaves some out. This sample has some 370,000 clones, with about 83% found just once. Looked up from germline, CDR1 is SGHAT and CDR2 is FQNNGV. The germline V and J ends were trimmed by 1 base and 3 bases, with 7 bases remaining between them. The CDR3 is made up of 13 amino acids. Source: peripheral blood, taken in a trial of Ad26.COV2.S vaccine versus placebo. The receptor was isolated from a person aged 18-60 years who received the Ad26.COV2.S COVID-19 vaccine or a placebo. This rearrangement joins TRBV11-2 to TRBJ2-7; the D is unclear. The CDR3 nucleotides are TGTGCCAGCAGCTTAGGGCAGATCTACGAGCAGTACTTC. Translation gives CASSLGQIYEQYF. Variable domain in full (rest from reference TRBV11-2 and TRBJ2-7): EAGVAQSPRYKIIEKRQSVAFWCNPISGHATLYWYQQILGQGPKLLIQFQNNGVVDDSQLPKDRFSAERLKGVDSTLKIQPAKLEDSAVYLCASSLGQIYEQYFGPGTRLTVT.